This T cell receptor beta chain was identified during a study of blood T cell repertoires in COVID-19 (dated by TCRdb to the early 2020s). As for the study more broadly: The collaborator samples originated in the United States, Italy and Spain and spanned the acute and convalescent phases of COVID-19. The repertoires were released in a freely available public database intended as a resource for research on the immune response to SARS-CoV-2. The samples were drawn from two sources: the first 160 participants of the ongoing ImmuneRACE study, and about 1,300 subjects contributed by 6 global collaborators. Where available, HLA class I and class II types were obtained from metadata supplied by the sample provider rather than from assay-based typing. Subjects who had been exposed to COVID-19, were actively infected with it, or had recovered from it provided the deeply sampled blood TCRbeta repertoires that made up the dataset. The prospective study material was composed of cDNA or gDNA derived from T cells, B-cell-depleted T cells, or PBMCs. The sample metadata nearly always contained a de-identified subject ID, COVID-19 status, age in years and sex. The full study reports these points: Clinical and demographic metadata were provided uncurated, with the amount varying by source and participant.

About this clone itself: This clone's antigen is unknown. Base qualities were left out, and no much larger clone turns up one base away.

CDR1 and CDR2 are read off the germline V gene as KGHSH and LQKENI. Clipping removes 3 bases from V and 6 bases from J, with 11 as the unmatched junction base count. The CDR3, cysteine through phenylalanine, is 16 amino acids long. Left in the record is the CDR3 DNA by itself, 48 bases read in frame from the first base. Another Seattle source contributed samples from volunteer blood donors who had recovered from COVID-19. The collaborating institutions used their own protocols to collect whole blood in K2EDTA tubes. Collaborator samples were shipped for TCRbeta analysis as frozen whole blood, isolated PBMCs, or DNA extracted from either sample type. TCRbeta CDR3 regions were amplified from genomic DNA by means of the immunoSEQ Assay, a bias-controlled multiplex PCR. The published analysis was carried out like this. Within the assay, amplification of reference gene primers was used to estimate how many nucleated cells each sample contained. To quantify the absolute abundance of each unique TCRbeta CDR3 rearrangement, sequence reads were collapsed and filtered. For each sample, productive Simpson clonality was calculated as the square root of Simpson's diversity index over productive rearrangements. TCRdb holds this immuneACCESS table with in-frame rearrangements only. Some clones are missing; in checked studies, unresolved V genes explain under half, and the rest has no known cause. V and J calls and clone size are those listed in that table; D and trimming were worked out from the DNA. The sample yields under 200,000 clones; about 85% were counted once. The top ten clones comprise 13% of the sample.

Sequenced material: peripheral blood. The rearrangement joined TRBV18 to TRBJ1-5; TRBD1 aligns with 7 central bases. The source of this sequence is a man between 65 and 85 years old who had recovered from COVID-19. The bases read TGTGCCAGCTCACCGGGACAGTCGGGCGTAGGTCAGCCCCAGCATTTT. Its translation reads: CASSPGQSGVGQPQHF.